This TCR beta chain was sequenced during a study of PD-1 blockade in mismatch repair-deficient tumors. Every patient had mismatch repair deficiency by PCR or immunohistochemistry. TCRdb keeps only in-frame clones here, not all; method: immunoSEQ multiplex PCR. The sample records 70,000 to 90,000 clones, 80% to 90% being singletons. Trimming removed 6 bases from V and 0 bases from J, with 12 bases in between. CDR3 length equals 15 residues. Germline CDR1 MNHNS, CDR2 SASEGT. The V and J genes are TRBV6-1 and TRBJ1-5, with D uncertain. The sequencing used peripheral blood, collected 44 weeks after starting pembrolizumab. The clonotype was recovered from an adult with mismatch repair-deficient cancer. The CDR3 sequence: CASRLSQSSNQPQHF. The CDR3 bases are TGTGCCAGCAGATTATCCCAGAGTAGCAATCAGCCCCAGCATTTT.